Presented here are 14 T cell receptor beta chains from one specimen sequenced in a study of blood T cell repertoires in COVID-19. This table comes from immunoSEQ multiplex PCR, and its TCRdb copy is limited to in-frame clones, with some not included. The table includes roughly 300,000 clones, 75% to 85% detected once. The sample taken for sequencing was peripheral blood. Receptors were obtained from a human donor in a cohort sampled during active COVID-19.

The J gene is TRBJ1-1, the V gene TRBV30; 8 bases are shared with TRBD1. This CDR3 has 15 residues. V lost 1 base to trimming and J lost 5 bases; unmatched junction nucleotides: 9. CDR1 and CDR2 (germline): GTSNPN, SVGIG (reference sequence). The CDR3 coding sequence is TGTGCCTGGAGTGGAGACAGGGGAGGGGTGACTGAAGCTTTCTTT. Translation: CAWSGDRGGVTEAFF.

The CDR3 here is CASRPSGWGYTF. In DNA, the CDR3 is TGTGCCAGCAGGCCCTCAGGTTGGGGCTACACCTTC. V and J are TRBV7-9 and TRBJ1-2; D call uncertain. The CDR3 has 12 amino acids. Trimming removed 6 bases from V and 8 bases from J, with 13 bases in between. Germline V gene lookup returns CDR1 SEHNR and CDR2 FQNEAQ (reference sequence).

The V and J genes are TRBV24-1 and TRBJ2-2, with D perhaps matching TRBD1 (5 bases). CDR1 and CDR2 (germline): KGHDR, SFDVKD. Trimming took off 0 bases at V and 2 bases at J, with 9 bases between the two ends. This CDR3 contains 16 residues. The CDR3 sequence is CATSDLQGVNTGELFF. The CDR3 DNA follows: TGTGCCACCAGTGATTTGCAAGGGGTCAACACCGGGGAGCTGTTTTTT.

A note on this clone: Germline and junction disagree at one end, which may indicate a read error. The chain is built from TRBV18 and TRBJ2-7, with 8 bases lining up with TRBD1. In germline, CDR1 is KGHSH, CDR2 LQKENI. The CDR3 spans 16 residues. Here the CDR3 DNA reads TGTGCCAGCTCACCGCCCGGGACAGGAGTAATCTACGAGCAATACTTC. Its translation is CASSPPGTGVIYEQYF. Supplemented by reference TRBV18 and TRBJ2-7, the full variable domain reads NAGVMQNPRHLVRRRGQEARLRCSPMKGHSHVYWYRQLPEEGLKFMVYLQKENIIDESGMPKERFSAEFPKEGPSILRIQQVVRGDSAAYFCASSPPGTGVIYEQYFGPGTRLTVT.

The chain joins TRBV14 to TRBJ1-1; no clear D. There are 15 residues in the CDR3. Germline V CDR1 and CDR2: SGHDN, FVKESK. V shed 2 bases and J shed 3 bases, with 13 bases lying between them. This CDR3 reads CASSQNSGAYTEAFF. In DNA form, the CDR3 reads TGTGCCAGCAGCCAAAACTCGGGAGCCTACACTGAAGCTTTCTTT.

This clone has a handful of counts. The chain joins TRBV12-3 or TRBV12-4 to TRBJ1-2; 10 nucleotides line up with TRBD1. V shed 6 bases and J 7 bases; nucleotides not matched to a gene: 5. The CDR3 runs to 13 residues. CDR3 sequence (DNA): TGTGCCAGCAGCCCGGACAGGGGGATTGGCTACACCTTC. Translation: CASSPDRGIGYTF.

The chain is built from TRBV19 and TRBJ2-7; D is possibly TRBD1 (6 bases). Germline loops: CDR1 LNHDA, CDR2 SQIVND (reference sequence). The CDR3 covers 14 residues. V shed 5 bases and J shed 2 bases, with 13 bases lying between them. The CDR3 sequence is CASSPWDKAYEQYF. The CDR3 nucleotides are TGTGCCAGTAGTCCCTGGGACAAAGCCTACGAGCAGTACTTC.

The gene calls are TRBV5-6 and TRBJ2-1; 9 nucleotides align to TRBD2. Germline CDR1 and CDR2: SGHDT and YYEEEE. V was pared by 2 bases and J by 1 base, with 4 bases of the junction left unmatched. The CDR3 length is 16 residues. DNA for the CDR3: TGTGCCAGCAGCTTTCCGGGACTAGCTTCCTACAATGAGCAGTTCTTC. This encodes CASSFPGLASYNEQFF.

The V call is TRBV6-5, the J call TRBJ2-7; 9 positions match TRBD1. The V and J ends lost 6 bases and 6 bases, in that order; junction bases with no gene match: 3. Germline V gene sequence: CDR1 MNHEY, CDR2 SVGAGI. The CDR3 runs 12 residues. The CDR3 DNA reads TGTGCCAGCAGAGGACAGGGGATCGAGCAGTACTTC. It encodes CASRGQGIEQYF.

The chain links TRBV19 to TRBJ2-7; D possibly corresponds to TRBD1 (6 bases). V dropped 6 bases and J dropped 4 bases, with 13 bases sitting between them. Germline lookup yields CDR1 LNHDA and CDR2 SQIVND (reference sequence). The CDR3 totals 13 residues. The CDR3 DNA reads TGTGCCAGTAGGAAGGACAGAAGTTACGAGCAGTACTTC. Amino acid sequence: CASRKDRSYEQYF.

This rearrangement joins TRBV7-8 to TRBJ1-5; a weak D match, TRBD1 (5 bases). CDR1 and CDR2 (germline): SGHVS, FQNEAQ. This CDR3 has 17 residues. With 1 base removed from V and 1 base from J, the gap between germline ends came to 14 bases. In DNA, the CDR3 is TGTGCCAGCAGCTTAGATGTGGGGGGTAAGAGCAATCAGCCCCAGCATTTT. Translation gives CASSLDVGGKSNQPQHF.

The chain joins TRBV7-9 to TRBJ2-7; TRBD1 agrees at 9 bases. With 6 bases clipped from V and 5 bases from J, the junction kept 8 bases outside the gene matches. This CDR3 region has 14 residues. The germline CDR1 and CDR2 sequences are SEHNR and FQNEAQ (reference sequence). The CDR3, as DNA: TGTGCCAGCAGTCCCGGGACAGGGTACCACGAGCAGTACTTC. Its translation is CASSPGTGYHEQYF.

The rearrangement links TRBV2 to TRBJ2-1; D ambiguous. Per the germline V gene, CDR1 is SNHLY and CDR2 is FYNNEI. The CDR3 spans 16 residues. The V gene lost 6 bases and the J gene lost 0 bases, with 15 bases spanning the gap. This chain's CDR3 is CASRLFMVSSYNEQFF. CDR3 sequence (DNA): TGTGCCAGCAGGCTTTTCATGGTTAGCTCCTACAATGAGCAGTTCTTC.

The genes are TRBV13 and TRBJ1-3; D remains unclear. V was cut by 2 bases and J by 6 bases, with 11 bases left in between. CDR3 length equals 14 residues. In germline, CDR1 is PRHDT, CDR2 FYEKMQ (reference sequence). The CDR3 DNA is TGTGCCAGCAGCTTATTACGGGAAAAAAACACCATATATTTT. Translation gives CASSLLREKNTIYF. Using reference TRBV13 and TRBJ1-3 for the parts outside the CDR3, the full variable domain is AAGVIQSPRHLIKEKRETATLKCYPIPRHDTVYWYQQGPGQDPQFLISFYEKMQSDKGSIPDRFSAQQFSDYHSELNMSSLELGDSALYFCASSLLREKNTIYFGEGSWLTVV.